The sequence of this T cell receptor (beta chain) was determined in a study of early T cells in non-severe SARS-CoV-2 infection. Germline CDR1 reads SGHAT; CDR2 reads FQNNGV. Trimming at V came to 1 base and at J to 3 bases, leaving 4 bases not matched to a gene. The CDR3 totals 15 residues. This clonotype was picked up a small number of times. Individual cDNA molecules carried attached unique molecular identifiers. MiXCR, run by TCRdb on the 5' RACE reads, gives a single entry per CDR3 protein. The data show about 71,000 distinct CDR3 sequences, roughly an eighth seen once. V usage is TRBV11-2 and J usage is TRBJ2-7, with 9 bases matching TRBD1. This TCR was sampled from an adult who was a healthcare worker with PCR-confirmed SARS-CoV-2 infection or an uninfected control (not recorded which). The sequencing here drew on whole blood, taken at baseline. Written as DNA, the CDR3 is TGTGCCAGCAGCTTAGTGGGGACAGGGATCTACGAGCAGTACTTC. It yields the protein CASSLVGTGIYEQYF.